Below are 10 T cell receptor beta chains sequenced from a single sample in a study of cytomegalovirus exposure and HLA in healthy donors. This PCR relied on a set of 60 Vbeta primers and 13 Jbeta primers. Clones were sequenced by immunoSEQ multiplex PCR, and TCRdb holds only the in-frame ones, with some missing. The sample records some 210,000 clones, 75% to 80% being singletons. Sequencing was carried out using PBMCs. The receptors derive from a woman in her twenties or thirties in good health and CMV-seropositive.

Turning to this clone: Additional DNA sequences in this sample encode the identical CDR3. V is TRBV9 and J is TRBJ2-2, with D tentatively TRBD2 (5 bases). This CDR3 is built from 13 residues. Trimming left V 0 bases short and J 5 bases short, with 5 bases between. Germline V gene lookup returns CDR1 SGDLS and CDR2 YYNGEE. In DNA form, the CDR3 reads TGTGCCAGCAGCGTAGCGGGGACCGGGGAGCTGTTTTTT. Protein sequence: CASSVAGTGELFF.

This chain uses TRBV15 with TRBJ1-1, with 10 bases aligning to TRBD1. Germline V gene lookup returns CDR1 LNHNV and CDR2 YYDKDF (reference sequence). V shed 0 bases and J 1 base; nucleotides not matched to a gene: 11. CDR3 length: 19 residues. The CDR3 reads CATSRDMIGTGARNTEAFF. The DNA of the CDR3 is TGTGCCACCAGCAGAGATATGATTGGGACAGGGGCGCGGAACACTGAAGCTTTCTTT.

This chain connects TRBV7-9 to TRBJ1-2; 10 bases align to TRBD1. There are 15 residues in the CDR3. Per germline, CDR1 SEHNR and CDR2 FQNEAQ (reference sequence). J lost 8 bases, V lost 0 bases, and 6 bases had no gene match. The CDR3 DNA is TGTGCCAGCAGCTTAGCTGACAGGGGGCGAGTGGGCTACACCTTC. Its translation is CASSLADRGRVGYTF. The whole variable domain, filled in from reference TRBV7-9 and TRBJ1-2, reads DTGVSQNPRHKITKRGQNVTFRCDPISEHNRLYWYRQTLGQGPEFLTYFQNEAQLEKSRLLSDRFSAERPKGSFSTLEIQRTEQGDSAMYLCASSLADRGRVGYTFGSGTRLTVV.

The chain's CDR3 is CAISLQGWDGYTF. The CDR3, as DNA: TGTGCCATCAGTCTACAGGGATGGGACGGCTACACCTTC. The chain uses TRBV10-3 and TRBJ1-2; possibly TRBD1 for D (6 bases). V gave up 5 bases and J gave up 8 bases, with 15 bases separating them. Germline CDR1 reads ENHRY; CDR2 reads SYGVKD. The CDR3 loop spans 13 amino acids.

The CDR3 is CASSLVASGTISSYNEQFF. CDR3 in DNA: TGCGCCAGCAGCTTGGTGGCTAGCGGGACCATAAGCTCCTACAATGAGCAGTTCTTC. The chain carries TRBV5-1 and TRBJ2-1, with TRBD2 matching over 9 bases. Trimming took 0 bases from V and 0 from J; bases not matched to a gene: 10. From germline, CDR1 is SGHRS and CDR2 YFSETQ. The CDR3 covers 19 residues.

This chain connects TRBV30 to TRBJ1-2; D possibly corresponds to TRBD1 (5 bases). The germline CDR1 and CDR2 sequences are GTSNPN and SVGIG (reference sequence). V lost 5 bases, J lost 2 bases, and 12 bases lay in between. This CDR3 region has 13 residues. The CDR3: CAWDEGQNYGYTF. The CDR3 DNA is TGTGCCTGGGATGAAGGACAAAACTATGGCTACACCTTC. Together with reference TRBV30 and TRBJ1-2, the CDR3 gives the full variable domain: SQTIHQWPATLVQPVGSPLSLECTVEGTSNPNLYWYRQAAGRGLQLLFYSVGIGQISSEVPQNLSASRPQDRQFILSSKKLLLSDSGFYLCAWDEGQNYGYTFGSGTRLTVV.

Regarding this clone: At one boundary the junction diverges from the germline segment, which might be a read error. The chain joins TRBV2 to TRBJ1-1; TRBD1 agrees at 7 bases. Germline CDR1 SNHLY, CDR2 FYNNEI. The CDR3 covers 14 residues. In DNA, the CDR3 is TGTGCCGGCAGCGTGACAGGGCAAGGCACTGAAGCTTTCTTT. Encoded protein: CAGSVTGQGTEAFF.

The chain joins TRBV28 to TRBJ1-6; D uncertain. CDR3 length: 14 amino acids. Trimming cost V 6 bases and J 11 bases, with 17 bases left between them. Germline V gene data show CDR1 as MDHEN and CDR2 as SYDVKM. CDR3 in DNA: TGTGCCAGCAGCCCTACGGGATCTAGTCCACCCCTCCACTTT. It codes for CASSPTGSSPPLHF.

The chain couples TRBV18 to TRBJ2-1; D remains ambiguous. Germline CDR1 is KGHSH and CDR2 is LQKENI. The V gene lost 3 bases and the J gene lost 1 base, with 7 bases spanning the gap. The CDR3 spans 14 residues. The CDR3 nucleotides read TGTGCCAGCTCACCTTCGAGATCCTACAATGAGCAGTTCTTC. As protein: CASSPSRSYNEQFF. Full variable domain (outside the CDR3, taken from reference TRBV18 and TRBJ2-1): NAGVMQNPRHLVRRRGQEARLRCSPMKGHSHVYWYRQLPEEGLKFMVYLQKENIIDESGMPKERFSAEFPKEGPSILRIQQVVRGDSAAYFCASSPSRSYNEQFFGPGTRLTVL.

The chain employs TRBV10-3 and TRBJ2-3; 14 bases align to TRBD2. The CDR3 covers 18 residues. The germline V gene has CDR1 ENHRY and CDR2 SYGVKD. J lost 0 bases, V lost 5 bases, and 7 bases had no gene match. In DNA, the CDR3 is TGTGCCATCAGTCGACTAGCGGGGGGGCTCCGAAGCACAGATACGCAGTATTTT. Its protein is CAISRLAGGLRSTDTQYF.